The 11 T cell receptor beta chains below were found in one sample sequenced in a study of cytomegalovirus exposure and HLA in healthy donors. Both 60 Vbeta primers and 13 Jbeta primers went into the PCR. TCRdb's table, derived via immunoSEQ multiplex PCR, lists solely in-frame clones and lacks some. Found here are 200,000 to 250,000 clones, over 80% of them singletons; the top ten hold 0.71%. Sequencing was performed on PBMCs. The receptors originated from a boy aged 2 to 10 in good health and CMV-seronegative.

The chain carries TRBV7-9 and TRBJ1-2, with TRBD1 identical over 7 bases. V lost 2 bases and J lost 2; bases outside the gene matches: 11. This CDR3 spans 17 amino acids. CDR1 SEHNR and CDR2 FQNEAQ come from the germline V gene (reference sequence). CDR3 sequence (DNA): TGTGCCAGCAGCTTACCGAAGACAGGGACCCTAAACTATGGCTACACCTTC. It encodes CASSLPKTGTLNYGYTF.

The chain employs TRBV6-5 and TRBJ1-2, with TRBD1 identical over 8 bases. This CDR3 contains 15 residues. Germline CDR1 reads MNHEY; CDR2 reads SVGAGI. The V segment lost 4 bases and the J segment 6 bases; nucleotides outside the gene matches: 10. CDR3 sequence: CASSLGPGGLDGYTF. As DNA, the CDR3 is TGTGCCAGCAGTTTAGGGCCAGGGGGCTTGGATGGCTACACCTTC.

The gene calls are TRBV6-1 and TRBJ2-7, with a weak D call TRBD1 (6 bases). In germline, CDR1 is MNHNS, CDR2 SASEGT. V gave up 7 bases and J gave up 0 bases, with 16 bases separating them. CDR3 length: 15 residues. CDR3 sequence reads: CASTIPQGNSYEQYF. The CDR3 nucleotides read TGTGCCAGCACTATACCACAGGGCAACTCCTACGAGCAGTACTTC.

The chain has TRBV5-4 and TRBJ2-6; no reliable D call. V shed 4 bases and J shed 1 base, with 9 bases lying between them. CDR1 SGHNT and CDR2 YYREEE come from the germline V gene (reference sequence). The CDR3 runs to 15 residues. CDR3 bases: TGTGCCAGCAGCCCTCCACAATCTGGGGCCAACGTCCTGACTTTC. Encoded protein: CASSPPQSGANVLTF. The entire variable domain, with the rest obtained from reference TRBV5-4 and TRBJ2-6, is as follows: ETGVTQSPTHLIKTRGQQVTLRCSSQSGHNTVSWYQQALGQGPQFIFQYYREEENGRGNFPPRFSGLQFPNYSSELNVNALELDDSALYLCASSPPQSGANVLTFGAGSRLTVL.

The chain employs TRBV28 and TRBJ1-2, with 8 bases that match TRBD1. This CDR3 has 12 residues. Germline CDR1 reads MDHEN; CDR2 reads SYDVKM. The junction had 1 base not matched to a gene; V was cut back by 6 bases and J by 4 bases. DNA for the CDR3: TGTGCCAGCAGGGACAGGGTCTATGGCTACACCTTC. Protein product: CASRDRVYGYTF.

The chain combines TRBV19 with TRBJ1-2; D gene ambiguous. The ends were cut back, 3 bases at V and 1 base at J, with 6 bases in the middle. CDR3 length equals 13 residues. Per the germline V gene, CDR1 is LNHDA and CDR2 is SQIVND (reference sequence). The CDR3 DNA is TGTGCCAGTAGTATCAACAGTAACTATGGCTACACCTTC. Its protein product is CASSINSNYGYTF.

The genes are TRBV6-6 and TRBJ1-1; D perhaps matches TRBD1 (5 bases). The V end lost 0 bases, the J end lost 7 bases, and 12 bases lay between the germline ends. Germline loops: CDR1 MNHNY, CDR2 SVGAGI (reference sequence). CDR3 length equals 14 residues. CDR3 amino acids: CASSYSFQGSEAFF. In DNA, the CDR3 is TGTGCCAGCAGTTACTCGTTTCAGGGAAGTGAAGCTTTCTTT.

The rearrangement links TRBV19 to TRBJ1-1, with D possibly TRBD1 on 5 matching bases. V shed 9 bases and J shed 6 bases, with 26 bases lying between them. The CDR3 sequence is 16 residues long. Germline CDR1 LNHDA, CDR2 SQIVND (reference sequence). CDR3 sequence reads: CASSLWEGLGGAEAFF. For the CDR3, the DNA is TGTGCCAGCTCCCTGTGGGAGGGGCTCGGGGGGGCTGAAGCTTTCTTT.

The V call is TRBV10-3, the J call TRBJ2-1; 9 nucleotides align to TRBD2. This CDR3 has 13 residues. The V gene's germline CDR1 is ENHRY and CDR2 SYGVKD. V trimming: 2 bases; J trimming: 9 bases; junction bases outside the gene matches: 2. The CDR3 sequence: CAISEAGGGEQFF. CDR3 nucleotides: TGTGCCATCAGTGAGGCGGGAGGGGGTGAGCAGTTCTTC.

The chain recombines TRBV11-2 with TRBJ2-3; the D gene is possibly TRBD2 (6 bases). The germline gives CDR1 SGHAT, CDR2 FQNNGV. V lost 4 bases, J lost 6 bases, and 17 bases lay in between. The CDR3 is 15 residues long. Here the CDR3 DNA reads TGTGCCAGCAGCTCAATCGGGAGCTCTGTCGATACGCAGTATTTT. Translation gives CASSSIGSSVDTQYF. Full variable domain (outside the CDR3, taken from reference TRBV11-2 and TRBJ2-3): EAGVAQSPRYKIIEKRQSVAFWCNPISGHATLYWYQQILGQGPKLLIQFQNNGVVDDSQLPKDRFSAERLKGVDSTLKIQPAKLEDSAVYLCASSSIGSSVDTQYFGPGTRLTVL.

The J gene is TRBJ2-1, the V gene TRBV2; TRBD2 matches 13 bases. This CDR3 contains 18 residues. The germline V gene has CDR1 SNHLY and CDR2 FYNNEI. Germline trimming cut 2 bases from V and 6 bases from J; bases unmatched to any gene: 10. This CDR3 is CASSELRTSGSGRNEQFF. CDR3 DNA: TGTGCCAGCAGTGAACTGCGGACTAGCGGGAGCGGACGCAATGAGCAGTTCTTC. The whole variable domain, filled in from reference TRBV2 and TRBJ2-1, reads EPEVTQTPSHQVTQMGQEVILRCVPISNHLYFYWYRQILGQKVEFLVSFYNNEISEKSEIFDDQFSVERPDGSNFTLKIRSTKLEDSAMYFCASSELRTSGSGRNEQFFGPGTRLTVL.